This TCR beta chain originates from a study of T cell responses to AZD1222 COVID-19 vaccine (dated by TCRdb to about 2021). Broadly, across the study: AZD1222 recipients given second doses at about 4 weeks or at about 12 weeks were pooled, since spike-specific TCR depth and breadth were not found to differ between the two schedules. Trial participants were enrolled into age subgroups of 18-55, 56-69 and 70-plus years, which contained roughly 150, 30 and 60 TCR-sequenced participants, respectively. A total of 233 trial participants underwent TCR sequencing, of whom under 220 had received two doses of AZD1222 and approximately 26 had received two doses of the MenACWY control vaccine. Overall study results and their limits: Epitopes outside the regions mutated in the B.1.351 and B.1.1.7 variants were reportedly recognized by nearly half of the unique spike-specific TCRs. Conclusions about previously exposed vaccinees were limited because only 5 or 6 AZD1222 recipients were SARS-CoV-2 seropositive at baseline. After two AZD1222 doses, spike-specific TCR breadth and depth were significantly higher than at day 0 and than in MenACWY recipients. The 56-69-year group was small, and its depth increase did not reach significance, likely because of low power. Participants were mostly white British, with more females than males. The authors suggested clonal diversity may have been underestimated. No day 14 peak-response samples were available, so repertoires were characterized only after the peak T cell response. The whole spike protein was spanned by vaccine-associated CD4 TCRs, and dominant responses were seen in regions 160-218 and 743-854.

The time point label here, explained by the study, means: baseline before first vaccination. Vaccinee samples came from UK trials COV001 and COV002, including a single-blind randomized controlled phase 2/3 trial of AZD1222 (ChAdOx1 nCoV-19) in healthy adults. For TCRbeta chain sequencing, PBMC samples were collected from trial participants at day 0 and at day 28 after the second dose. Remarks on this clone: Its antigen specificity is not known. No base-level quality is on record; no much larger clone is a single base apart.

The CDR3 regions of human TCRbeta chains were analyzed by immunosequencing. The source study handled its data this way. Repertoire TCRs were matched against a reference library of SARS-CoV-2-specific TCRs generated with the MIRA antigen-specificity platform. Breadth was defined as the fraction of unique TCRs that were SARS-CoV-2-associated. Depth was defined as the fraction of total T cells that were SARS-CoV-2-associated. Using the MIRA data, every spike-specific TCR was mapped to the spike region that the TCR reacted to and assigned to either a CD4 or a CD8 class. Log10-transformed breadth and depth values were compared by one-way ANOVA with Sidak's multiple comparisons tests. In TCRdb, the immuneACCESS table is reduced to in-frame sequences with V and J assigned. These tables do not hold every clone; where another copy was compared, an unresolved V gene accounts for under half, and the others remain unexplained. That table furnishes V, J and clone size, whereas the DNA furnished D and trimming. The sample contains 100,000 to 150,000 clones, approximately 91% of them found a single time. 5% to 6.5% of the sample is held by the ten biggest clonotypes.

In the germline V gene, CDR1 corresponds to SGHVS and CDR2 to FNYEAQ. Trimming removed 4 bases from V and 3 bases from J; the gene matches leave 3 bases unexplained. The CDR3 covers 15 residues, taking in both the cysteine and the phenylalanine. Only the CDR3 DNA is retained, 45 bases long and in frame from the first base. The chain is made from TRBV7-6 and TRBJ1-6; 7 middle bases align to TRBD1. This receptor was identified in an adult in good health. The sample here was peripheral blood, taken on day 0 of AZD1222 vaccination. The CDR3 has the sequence CASSYRTGYNSPLHF. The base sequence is TGTGCCAGCAGCTACAGGACAGGCTATAATTCACCCCTCCACTTT.